This is a list of T cell receptor beta chains from one sample in a study of blood T cell repertoires in COVID-19. Here immunoSEQ multiplex PCR was the method, and the copy in TCRdb shows in-frame clones only, minus some. The sample contains about 49,000 clones, 81% of which appear only once. Sequences were obtained from peripheral blood. Receptors were obtained from a woman aged 80 or older with COVID-19, enrolled during active disease. CDR3s include the opening cysteine and the closing phenylalanine or tryptophan. The order of the fields is clone size, V gene, J gene, D gene, CDR3 protein, CDR3 DNA. A D gene is named only where the DNA matches it firmly. Clone size appears in some rows only: once, few, many, or a class for an expanded clone.

once	TRBV19	TRBJ2-2	TRBD2	CASSIQGRLAGVSSGELFF	TGTGCCAGTAGTATACAAGGCCGACTAGCGGGAGTCTCTTCCGGGGAGCTGTTTTTT
.	TRBV5-1	TRBJ2-2	TRBD2	CASSPLSGGDTGELFF	TGCGCCAGCAGCCCGCTATCGGGAGGTGACACCGGGGAGCTGTTTTTT
.	TRBV6-6	TRBJ1-1	TRBD1	CASSYNDRGAEAFF	TGTGCCAGCAGTTATAACGACAGGGGCGCTGAAGCTTTCTTT
.	TRBV7-7	TRBJ2-1	TRBD2	CASSPGTSGINEQFF	TGTGCTAGCAGCCCGGGGACTAGCGGGATCAATGAGCAGTTCTTC
once	TRBV3-1/TRBV3-2	TRBJ2-3	.	CASRREGSPSTDTQYF	TGTGCCAGCAGGCGAGAGGGAAGTCCGAGCACAGATACGCAGTATTTT
.	TRBV9	TRBJ2-1	TRBD2	CASSVGSAGGTNEQFF	TGTGCCAGCAGCGTAGGATCAGCGGGAGGAACCAATGAGCAGTTCTTC
once	TRBV10-2	TRBJ2-7	TRBD2	CASNPSGGLSYEQYF	TGCGCCAGCAACCCTAGCGGGGGACTCTCCTACGAGCAGTACTTC
.	TRBV15	TRBJ2-5	TRBD2	CATSRKRTSGVLTQYF	TGTGCCACCAGCAGAAAGCGGACTAGCGGGGTGTTGACCCAGTACTTC
.	TRBV5-1	TRBJ2-5	.	CASSLGGRGETQYF	TGCGCCAGCAGCTTGGGGGGGCGAGGGGAGACCCAGTACTTC
.	TRBV28	TRBJ1-2	TRBD1	CASRPYGQATNYGYTF	TGTGCCAGCAGGCCGTACGGACAGGCCACTAACTATGGCTACACCTTC
.	TRBV5-1	TRBJ2-1	TRBD1	CATGTGNNEQFF	TGCGCCACCGGGACAGGGAACAATGAGCAGTTCTTC
.	TRBV30	TRBJ1-6	TRBD1	CAWSGQGRPPLHF	TGTGCCTGGAGTGGACAGGGTCGGCCACCCCTCCACTTT
.	TRBV27	TRBJ2-5	TRBD2	CASSSSRTSGRETQYF	TGTGCCAGCAGTTCCTCACGGACTAGCGGGCGAGAGACCCAGTACTTC
.	TRBV11-3	TRBJ2-2	TRBD2	CASSPSSGRFTGELFF	TGTGCCAGCAGCCCGTCTAGCGGGAGGTTTACCGGGGAGCTGTTTTTT
.	TRBV5-4	TRBJ2-5	.	CASSLAGRLETQYF	TGTGCCAGCAGCTTGGCAGGGCGGTTGGAGACCCAGTACTTC
.	TRBV30	TRBJ2-7	TRBD2	CAWSVGLAGGSYEQYF	TGTGCCTGGAGTGTAGGTCTAGCGGGAGGGTCCTACGAGCAGTACTTC
.	TRBV7-9	TRBJ1-2	.	CASSLSSIYGYTF	TGTGCCAGCAGCTTAAGTAGTATTTATGGCTACACCTTC
.	TRBV6-5	TRBJ2-5	.	CASSSRLQWETQYF	TGTGCCAGCAGTTCAAGACTCCAATGGGAGACCCAGTACTTC
once	TRBV30	TRBJ2-2	.	CAWSPRLVALGELFF	TGTGCCTGGAGTCCCAGACTAGTGGCGCTCGGGGAGCTGTTTTTT
.	TRBV3-1/TRBV3-2	TRBJ2-3	TRBD2	CASSRSGLAGGGSTDTQYF	TGTGCCAGCAGCCGGTCGGGACTAGCGGGAGGGGGTAGCACAGATACGCAGTATTTT
few	TRBV2	TRBJ2-7	TRBD1	CASSWTGGGYEQYF	TGTGCCAGCAGTTGGACAGGCGGAGGCTACGAGCAGTACTTC
.	TRBV19	TRBJ1-1	TRBD1	CASRDRGQTEAFF	TGTGCCAGTAGGGACAGGGGGCAAACTGAAGCTTTCTTT
.	TRBV25-1	TRBJ2-3	TRBD2	CASSAGLAGYTDTQYF	TGTGCCAGCAGTGCGGGACTAGCGGGATACACAGATACGCAGTATTTT
.	TRBV7-9	TRBJ2-3	.	CASSQPGASFTDTQYF	TGTGCCAGCAGCCAGCCAGGGGCTAGCTTCACAGATACGCAGTATTTT
few	TRBV21-1	TRBJ2-1	.	CASSTQGDEQFF	TGTGCCAGCAGCACACAGGGAGACGAGCAGTTCTTC
.	TRBV6-5	TRBJ2-1	TRBD2	CASRRIAGEQFF	TGTGCCAGCAGGCGTATAGCGGGTGAGCAGTTCTTC
.	TRBV5-1	TRBJ2-7	TRBD1	CASRNGTAASYEQYF	TGCGCCAGCAGAAACGGGACAGCAGCCTCCTACGAGCAGTACTTC
.	TRBV19	TRBJ2-1	.	CASSIRAGRYNEQFF	TGTGCCAGTAGTATACGGGCGGGGCGCTACAATGAGCAGTTCTTC
.	TRBV11-2	TRBJ2-5	TRBD2	CASRPGLAGETQYF	TGTGCCAGCAGGCCGGGACTAGCGGGGGAGACCCAGTACTTC
once	TRBV9	TRBJ2-1	.	CASSVEFRRDEQFF	TGTGCCAGCAGCGTAGAGTTCCGCAGGGATGAGCAGTTCTTC
.	TRBV4-2	TRBJ2-7	TRBD2	CASSQASGIYEQYF	TGTGCCAGCAGCCAGGCTAGCGGGATCTACGAGCAGTACTTC
.	TRBV7-2	TRBJ2-3	TRBD2	CASSLMGTGGTDTQYF	TGTGCCAGCAGCTTGATGGGTACGGGAGGGACAGATACGCAGTATTTT
.	TRBV2	TRBJ2-7	.	CASTGGFLSSYEQYF	TGTGCCAGCACCGGAGGCTTTTTGAGCTCCTACGAGCAGTACTTC
.	TRBV18	TRBJ1-4	.	CASSGEGNEKLFF	TGTGCCAGCTCTGGGGAGGGAAATGAAAAACTGTTTTTT
.	TRBV7-9	TRBJ2-1	TRBD2	CASSQSGLGSWWSYNEQFF	TGTGCCAGCAGCCAGTCGGGACTAGGGAGTTGGTGGTCCTACAATGAGCAGTTCTTC
.	TRBV19	TRBJ1-2	TRBD1	CASSIGGRGSDYGYTF	TGTGCCAGTAGTATAGGGGGCAGGGGGTCGGACTATGGCTACACCTTC
.	TRBV7-8	TRBJ2-1	.	CASSLRGWEQFF	TGTGCCAGCAGCTTAAGGGGATGGGAGCAGTTCTTC
.	TRBV27	TRBJ1-1	.	CASRLQGSTEAFF	TGTGCCAGCAGATTACAGGGAAGCACTGAAGCTTTCTTT
many	TRBV6-9	TRBJ2-7	TRBD2	CAGRGSRGTSPYEQYF	TGTGCCGGTCGGGGGAGTAGAGGGACTAGCCCCTACGAGCAGTACTTC
.	TRBV9	TRBJ2-2	TRBD2	CASSAGLAGAGELFF	TGTGCCAGCAGCGCGGGACTAGCGGGGGCCGGGGAGCTGTTTTTT
.	TRBV19	TRBJ1-2	.	CASVGGGGYTF	TGTGCCAGCGTAGGGGGTGGTGGCTACACCTTC
.	TRBV7-9	TRBJ1-1	.	CASSTDTGRTEAFF	TGTGCCAGCAGCACCGATACAGGGCGCACTGAAGCTTTCTTT
once	TRBV24-1	TRBJ1-2	TRBD1	CATSDSRTGNYGYTF	TGTGCCACCAGTGATTCCCGGACAGGGAACTATGGCTACACCTTC
.	TRBV9	TRBJ1-5	.	CASREQGGARQPQHF	TGTGCCAGCAGGGAACAGGGAGGGGCCAGACAGCCCCAGCATTTT
.	TRBV3-1/TRBV3-2	TRBJ2-1	TRBD2	CASSLGTSGYNEQFF	TGTGCCAGCAGCCTCGGGACTAGCGGTTACAATGAGCAGTTCTTC
once	TRBV27	TRBJ1-5	.	CASSKGVGASNQPQHF	TGTGCCAGCAGTAAAGGCGTGGGAGCGAGCAATCAGCCCCAGCATTTT
.	TRBV7-9	TRBJ1-3	.	CASSPLSSGNTIYF	TGTGCCAGCAGCCCACTATCATCTGGAAACACCATATATTTT
.	TRBV6-6	TRBJ1-4	.	CASSYAPGGTNEKLFF	TGTGCCAGCAGTTACGCTCCGGGGGGAACTAATGAAAAACTGTTTTTT
.	TRBV10-3	TRBJ2-4	TRBD1	CAISQTGVQSKNIQYF	TGTGCCATCAGCCAGACAGGGGTTCAGTCCAAAAACATTCAGTACTTC
.	TRBV30	TRBJ2-7	TRBD1	CAWSQGVGYEQYF	TGTGCCTGGAGCCAGGGGGTCGGGTACGAGCAGTACTTC
.	TRBV18	TRBJ1-5	.	CASSSQGYSNQPQHF	TGTGCCAGCTCATCCCAGGGCTATAGCAATCAGCCCCAGCATTTT
.	TRBV30	TRBJ2-5	.	CAWSRTLGGETQYF	TGTGCCTGGAGTAGAACTCTTGGGGGGGAGACCCAGTACTTC
few	TRBV29-1	TRBJ2-2	TRBD1	CSAGQAANTGELFF	TGCAGCGCGGGACAGGCCGCGAACACCGGGGAGCTGTTTTTT